The entry below gives a single TCR beta chain sequence along with its context. Germline V lookup: CDR1 MNHEY, CDR2 SMNVEV (reference sequence). Trimming cost V 6 bases and J 7 bases; bases outside gene matches: 8. This CDR3 has 14 amino acids. These data are taken from a study of blood T cell repertoires in COVID-19. Study context: COVID-19 samples from acute and convalescent phases originated in the United States, Italy and Spain.

Authors' processing steps: Estimated nucleated cell counts came from reference gene primer amplification. The data were produced by immunoSEQ multiplex PCR, yet TCRdb's version contains in-frame clones alone and is incomplete. The V and J calls and clone size come from that table; D and trimming were worked out from the DNA. The sample consists of about 59,000 clones, 91% of them appearing once. This rearrangement joins TRBV27 to TRBJ2-2; 7 nucleotides match TRBD1. Sequenced sample: peripheral blood. This TCR was recovered from a human donor in a cohort sampled during active COVID-19. CDR3 nucleotide sequence: TGTGCCAGCAGCCCCGGGACAGCGAGCGGGGAGCTGTTTTTT. Its translation is CASSPGTASGELFF.